The present entry profiles one TCR beta chain with its context. This table comes from immunoSEQ multiplex PCR, and its TCRdb copy is limited to in-frame clones, with some not included. The table lists roughly 48,000 clones, about 89% of them singletons. The data were taken from a study of T cell responses to AZD1222 COVID-19 vaccine. The germline gives CDR1 LGHDT, CDR2 YNNKEL (reference sequence). Trimming took off 1 base at V and 6 bases at J, with 7 bases between the two ends. The CDR3 sequence is 12 residues long. The material sequenced was peripheral blood, taken 28 days after the second AZD1222 dose. The chain links TRBV3-1 (or the pseudogene TRBV3-2) to TRBJ2-7; no definite D call. This clonotype was obtained from an adult who received the AZD1222 COVID-19 vaccine. CDR3 DNA sequence: TGTGCCAGCAGCCAAGTTATTGGCGAGCAGTACTTC. Its translation is CASSQVIGEQYF.